The source of this T cell receptor (beta chain) is a study of blood T cells in healthy people across ages. Study-wide findings and caveats: The unsorted PBMCs prevented any conclusive comparison of naive versus antigen-experienced cells.

The sample providers were healthy Caucasian people from Russia, aged roughly 6 to 90. Turning to this clonotype: Its antigen remains unknown.

Together with a sample-barcoded 5' primer, a J-beta primer mix was included in a second PCR lasting about 6 to 12 cycles. Each cDNA molecule was tagged by a template-switch adaptor with 12 random nucleotides. MiXCR, run by TCRdb on the 5' RACE reads, gives a single entry per CDR3 protein. This repertoire shows roughly 1.5 million distinct CDR3 sequences, around 40% found once; its top ten account for more than 4%. The length of the CDR3 is 15 residues. Germline loops: CDR1 WSHSY, CDR2 SAAADI. V was cut by 2 bases and J by 2 bases, with 12 bases left in between. The origin of this receptor is a young woman in good health. This chain uses TRBV10-2 with TRBJ1-2; D gene ambiguous. The material sequenced was blood. In nucleotides, the CDR3 is TGCGCCAGCAGTGAGGAACACTTATCAAACTATGGCTACACCTTC. Protein product: CASSEEHLSNYGYTF.